Here is one T cell receptor (beta chain) with its context. The antigen is not known. The data stem from a study of cytomegalovirus exposure and HLA in healthy donors. Study findings and constraints: Several of the most significant clusters appeared, in a later analysis, to be linked to common viral pathogens. Relative to equally common others, HLA-associated TCR beta chains showed greater clonal expansion in a later analysis. In vitro experiments confirmed that three CMV-associated chains were specific for CMV antigens. The study flagged approximately 180 TCR beta chains as cytomegalovirus-associated.

With 60 Vbeta and 13 Jbeta primers, the PCR was carried out. Produced via immunoSEQ multiplex PCR; TCRdb's table is partial and in-frame only. The data contain under 200,000 clones, over 65% of them seen just once; the ten biggest clones take up 3.1%. The sequencing input was PBMCs. This receptor was identified in a middle-aged woman in good health and CMV-seronegative.

The CDR3 here is CASSTRTGLSNQPQHF. For the CDR3, the DNA is TGTGCCAGCAGCACTCGGACAGGACTTAGCAATCAGCCCCAGCATTTT. The J gene is TRBJ1-5, the V gene TRBV5-6; the match to TRBD1 covers 7 bases. This CDR3 is built from 16 residues. J lost 0 bases, V lost 4 bases, and 7 bases had no gene match. Looked up from germline, CDR1 is SGHDT and CDR2 is YYEEEE.